This T cell receptor beta chain was identified during a study of cytomegalovirus exposure and HLA in healthy donors. In the PCR, 60 Vbeta and 13 Jbeta primers were used. Sequencing was performed with immunoSEQ multiplex PCR; in TCRdb, only in-frame clones are kept and a portion is missing. The data show about 110,000 clones, with around three quarters seen just once and 4% to 5.5% held by the top ten. V lost 0 bases and J lost 0, with 8 bases in between. Germline V lookup: CDR1 SGHRS, CDR2 YFSETQ. The CDR3 is made up of 15 amino acids. General study results and limits: Per a prior analysis, the majority of TCR beta V segments were productive roughly 87% or roughly 30% of the time.

A note on this clone: Its antigen is still unknown.

Sequenced input: PBMCs. The clonotype originates from a man in his thirties or forties in good health and CMV-seropositive. The V gene is TRBV5-1, the J gene TRBJ2-3; D is unclear. CDR3 DNA: TGCGCCAGCAGCTTGGTCGTTTCTAGCACAGATACGCAGTATTTT. Translation: CASSLVVSSTDTQYF.